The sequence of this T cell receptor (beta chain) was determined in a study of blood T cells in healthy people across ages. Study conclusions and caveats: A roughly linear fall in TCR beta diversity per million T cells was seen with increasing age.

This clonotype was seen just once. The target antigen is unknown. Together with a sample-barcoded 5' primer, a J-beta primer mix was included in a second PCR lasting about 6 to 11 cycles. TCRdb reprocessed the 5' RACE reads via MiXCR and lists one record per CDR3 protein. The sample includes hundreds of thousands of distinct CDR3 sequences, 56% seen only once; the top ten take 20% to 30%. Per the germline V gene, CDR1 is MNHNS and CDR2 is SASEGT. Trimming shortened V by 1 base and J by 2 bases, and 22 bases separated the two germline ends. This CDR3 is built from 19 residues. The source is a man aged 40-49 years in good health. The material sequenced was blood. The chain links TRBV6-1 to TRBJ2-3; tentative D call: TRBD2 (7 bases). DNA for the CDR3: TGTGCCAGCAGTGAAGGTCCTCCCTCTGGGGGGGCTCTCACAGATACGCAGTATTTT. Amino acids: CASSEGPPSGGALTDTQYF.